These T cell receptor beta chains were read from a single sample in a study of blood T cell repertoires in COVID-19. TCRdb's table, derived via immunoSEQ multiplex PCR, lists solely in-frame clones and lacks some. The sample lists some 80,000 clones, roughly 88% occurring once. The specimen sequenced was peripheral blood. These receptors all stem from a human donor in a cohort sampled during active COVID-19. CDR3s include the opening cysteine and the closing phenylalanine or tryptophan. A D gene is named only where the DNA matches it firmly. The size of a clone is reported for some rows only, either as once, few or many, or as a class for expanded clones.

size	D	V	J	CDR3	DNA
NA	NA	TRBV6-5	TRBJ1-2	CASSPGGYYGYTF	TGTGCCAGCAGTCCTGGGGGGTACTATGGCTACACCTTC
NA	NA	TRBV27	TRBJ1-5	CASTPGGLSNQPQHF	TGTGCCAGCACCCCCGGGGGATTGAGCAATCAGCCCCAGCATTTT
NA	TRBD2	TRBV2	TRBJ2-7	CASSEGRAEQYF	TGTGCCAGCAGTGAGGGGAGGGCCGAGCAGTACTTC
NA	NA	TRBV30	TRBJ1-3	CAWSGGLGNTIYF	TGTGCCTGGAGTGGAGGGCTTGGAAACACCATATATTTT
NA	NA	TRBV15	TRBJ2-1	CATSREVLGGGEFF	TGTGCCACCAGCAGAGAGGTCCTAGGCGGCGGCGAGTTCTTC
NA	TRBD1	TRBV4-1	TRBJ1-4	CASSQSGTGNEKLFF	TGCGCCAGCAGCCAATCCGGGACAGGAAATGAAAAACTGTTTTTT
NA	NA	TRBV7-2	TRBJ2-7	CASSLPGEAYEQYF	TGTGCCAGCAGCTTACCAGGGGAAGCCTACGAGCAGTACTTC
NA	NA	TRBV28	TRBJ1-3	CASSLILSGNTIYF	TGTGCCAGCAGTTTAATTCTCTCTGGAAACACCATATATTTT
medium-sized	NA	TRBV21-1	TRBJ2-6	CASRVAPGQPYSKGANVLTF	TGTGCCAGCCGAGTGGCCCCGGGACAACCCTATTCTAAAGGGGCCAACGTCCTGACTTTC
NA	NA	TRBV7-9	TRBJ2-5	CASSSGNPLNRDSQETQYF	TGTGCCAGCAGCTCGGGTAACCCCTTGAACCGGGACTCGCAAGAGACCCAGTACTTC
NA	TRBD1	TRBV10-3	TRBJ1-2	CAISGTGKDYGYTF	TGTGCCATCAGTGGGACAGGGAAGGACTATGGCTACACCTTC
NA	TRBD2	TRBV3-1/TRBV3-2	TRBJ2-1	CASSQAGTNYNEQFF	TGTGCCAGCAGCCAAGCCGGGACTAACTACAATGAGCAGTTCTTC
NA	NA	TRBV3-1/TRBV3-2	TRBJ2-4	CASSPRIQGHIQYF	TGTGCCAGCAGCCCCCGGATCCAGGGCCACATTCAGTACTTC
NA	TRBD1	TRBV9	TRBJ1-2	CASRRGQGYDGYTF	TGTGCCAGCAGGCGGGGACAGGGGTACGATGGCTACACCTTC
NA	TRBD2	TRBV4-1	TRBJ2-7	CASSQDPRTSGKYEQYF	TGCGCCAGCAGCCAAGATCCAAGGACTAGCGGGAAATACGAGCAGTACTTC
NA	NA	TRBV3-1/TRBV3-2	TRBJ1-3	CASSWESVISGNTIYF	TGTGCCAGCAGCTGGGAGTCTGTGATCTCTGGAAACACCATATATTTT
once	TRBD2	TRBV9	TRBJ2-5	CASSVLSGSQETQYF	TGTGCCAGCAGCGTACTTAGCGGGAGCCAAGAGACCCAGTACTTC
NA	TRBD2	TRBV19	TRBJ2-1	CASRTSGNSYNEQFF	TGTGCCAGTAGGACAAGCGGGAACTCCTACAATGAGCAGTTCTTC